This TCR beta chain was documented in a study of T cell changes during pregnancy in multiple sclerosis. V lost 1 base, J lost 5 bases, and 4 bases stayed unmatched. Germline V gives CDR1 LNHDA, CDR2 SQIVND (reference sequence). The CDR3 has 14 amino acids. The table came from immunoSEQ multiplex PCR; TCRdb's copy has only in-frame clones and leaves some out. The sample lists some 56,000 clones, 80% to 95% occurring once. Sequencing used peripheral blood, obtained in the third trimester of pregnancy. This sequence originates from a female donor in good health, enrolled as a control in a pregnancy study. The V and J genes are TRBV19 and TRBJ1-1; 7 bases agree with TRBD1. The CDR3 sequence is CASSIGQGETEAFF. As DNA, the CDR3 is TGTGCCAGTAGTATAGGTCAGGGGGAGACTGAAGCTTTCTTT.